These 24 T cell receptor beta chains came from one sample sequenced in a study of cytomegalovirus exposure and HLA in healthy donors. The PCR had 60 Vbeta and 13 Jbeta primers. The protocol was immunoSEQ multiplex PCR, while the TCRdb copy is restricted to in-frame clones and leaves out a portion. The sample has about 200,000 clones, around 80% seen once. Sequenced material: PBMCs. The source of these receptors is a young man in good health and CMV-seronegative.

The V call is TRBV7-6, the J call TRBJ1-2; 11 positions agree with TRBD1. Germline-derived CDR1 and CDR2 are SGHVS and FNYEAQ. J lost 8 bases, V lost 4 bases, and 3 bases had no gene match. The CDR3 runs to 13 residues. DNA of the CDR3: TGTGCCAGCAGCTCGGGGACAGGGGGAGGCTACACCTTC. Residues: CASSSGTGGGYTF.

The chain joins TRBV5-1 to TRBJ2-1; 7 nucleotides agree with TRBD2. Germline V gives CDR1 SGHRS, CDR2 YFSETQ. The CDR3 spans 16 residues. J gave up 0 bases and V 4 bases, and 7 bases lay outside the gene matches. The CDR3 DNA reads as TGCGCCAGCAGCGATAGCGGGCTAAGCTCCTACAATGAGCAGTTCTTC. It translates to CASSDSGLSSYNEQFF.

The gene calls are TRBV5-1 and TRBJ2-7; 7 nucleotides align to TRBD2. CDR3 length equals 14 residues. Germline V gives CDR1 SGHRS, CDR2 YFSETQ. With 0 bases clipped from V and 3 bases from J, the junction kept 3 bases outside the gene matches. This chain's CDR3 is CASSLAAGVYEQYF. Written as DNA, the CDR3 is TGCGCCAGCAGCTTGGCCGCGGGGGTCTACGAGCAGTACTTC.

The genes are TRBV5-6 and TRBJ1-5; 10 bases map to TRBD1. V was pared by 4 bases and J by 4 bases, with 11 bases of the junction left unmatched. From germline, CDR1 is SGHDT and CDR2 YYEEEE. This CDR3 has 17 residues. CDR3 protein: CASSPSSDRGPNQPQHF. CDR3 nucleotide sequence: TGTGCCAGCAGCCCCAGCTCCGACAGGGGGCCGAATCAGCCCCAGCATTTT.

This chain uses TRBV27 with TRBJ2-7; 7 nucleotides agree with TRBD2. The CDR3 length is 16 residues. J gave up 2 bases and V 2 bases, and 9 bases lay outside the gene matches. CDR1 and CDR2 from the germline V gene are MNHEY and SMNVEV (reference sequence). CDR3 nucleotide sequence: TGTGCCAGCAGTTTAGGATTAGGCGGGAGACCCTACGAGCAGTACTTC. This encodes CASSLGLGGRPYEQYF.

The rearrangement joins TRBV13 to TRBJ1-4, with 9 bases matching TRBD1. The trim removed 5 bases at V and 8 bases at J, leaving 9 bases unmatched. The CDR3 runs 15 residues. Germline V gene sequence: CDR1 PRHDT, CDR2 FYEKMQ (reference sequence). This CDR3 is CASSPTGQGTEKLFF. The CDR3 nucleotides are TGTGCCAGCAGCCCCACGGGACAGGGTACGGAAAAACTGTTTTTT.

CDR3 in amino acids: CATSRNLEGAQHF. DNA of the CDR3: TGTGCCACCAGCAGGAACTTAGAGGGGGCCCAGCATTTT. The rearrangement joins TRBV15 to TRBJ1-5, with D maybe TRBD1 (6 bases). Germline V CDR1 and CDR2: LNHNV, YYDKDF (reference sequence). Trimming cost V 3 bases and J 11 bases, with 14 bases left between them. This CDR3 is built from 13 residues. Combining the CDR3 with reference TRBV15 and TRBJ1-5 gives the whole variable domain DAMVIQNPRYQVTQFGKPVTLSCSQTLNHNVMYWYQQKSSQAPKLLFHYYDKDFNNEADTPDNFQSRRPNTSFCFLDIRSPGLGDTAMYLCATSRNLEGAQHFGDGTRLSIL.

The CDR3 is CASSGWTSGQVTDTQYF. The CDR3 region has the DNA TGCGCCAGCAGTGGATGGACTAGCGGGCAGGTCACAGATACGCAGTATTTT. This chain connects TRBV10-1 to TRBJ2-3; 11 bases are a match to TRBD2. Germline V CDR1 and CDR2: WNHNN, SYGVQD (reference sequence). V was clipped by 4 bases and J by 2 bases; unmatched bases: 8. This CDR3 spans 17 amino acids.

V usage is TRBV27 and J usage is TRBJ1-3; tentative D call: TRBD1 (5 bases). The ends were cut back, 3 bases at V and 4 bases at J, with 13 bases in the middle. The germline V gene encodes CDR1 MNHEY and CDR2 SMNVEV (reference sequence). The CDR3 consists of 15 residues. The CDR3 sequence is CASSFDGGSGNTIYF. CDR3 sequence (DNA): TGTGCCAGCAGTTTTGATGGGGGGTCCGGAAACACCATATATTTT.

The rearrangement uses TRBV29-1 and TRBJ1-1; weak D call: TRBD1 (6 bases). With 3 bases removed from V and 0 bases from J, the gap between germline ends came to 8 bases. The CDR3 sequence is 13 residues long. Per the germline V gene, CDR1 is SQVTM and CDR2 is ANQGSEA. The CDR3 nucleotides read TGCAGCGTTGAGCCAGGGGTGAACACTGAAGCTTTCTTT. Its translation: CSVEPGVNTEAFF.

As concerns this clone: Different DNA sequences within this sample yield the same CDR3. The chain carries TRBV5-4 and TRBJ2-5, with TRBD1 matching 8 bases. Germline CDR1 and CDR2: SGHNT and YYREEE (reference sequence). The CDR3 extends over 14 amino acids. V shed 3 bases, J shed 4 bases, and the junction held 5 bases outside the gene matches. CDR3 in amino acids: CASSSRGLGETQYF. Here the CDR3 DNA reads TGTGCCAGCAGCTCCAGGGGGCTTGGAGAGACCCAGTACTTC.

This clone has only a few counts. V and J are TRBV29-1 and TRBJ2-7; 9 bases agree with TRBD2. Germline values: CDR1 SQVTM, CDR2 ANQGSEA. There are 14 residues in the CDR3. V was pared by 7 bases and J by 6 bases, with 13 bases of the junction left unmatched. The CDR3 loop is CSASFAGGPAEQYF. CDR3 DNA: TGCAGCGCATCTTTTGCGGGAGGGCCGGCCGAGCAGTACTTC.

This chain connects TRBV5-1 to TRBJ2-1, with 11 bases matching TRBD2. The germline V gene has CDR1 SGHRS and CDR2 YFSETQ. The CDR3 runs 17 residues. The junction had 6 bases not matched to a gene; V was cut back by 4 bases and J by 0 bases. CDR3 amino acids: CASSPLTSGDSYNEQFF. CDR3 bases: TGCGCCAGCAGCCCCCTGACTAGCGGGGACTCCTACAATGAGCAGTTCTTC.

This clone was seen more than once but under ten times. The V and J genes are TRBV2 and TRBJ2-6; D unresolved. The CDR3 runs to 15 residues. With 6 bases removed from V and 4 bases from J, the gap between germline ends came to 13 bases. CDR1 and CDR2 (germline): SNHLY, FYNNEI. CDR3 coding DNA: TGTGCCAGCAGAGATGACTCCCCCGGGGCCAACGTCCTGACTTTC. This translates into CASRDDSPGANVLTF.

V and J are TRBV7-9 and TRBJ2-5; no clear D. V shed 2 bases and J shed 5 bases, with 9 bases lying between them. Per germline, CDR1 SEHNR and CDR2 FQNEAQ (reference sequence). The CDR3 is 13 residues long. The CDR3 is CASSLPSLETQYF. The CDR3 DNA follows: TGTGCCAGCAGCTTACCGTCCCTTGAGACCCAGTACTTC. Together with reference TRBV7-9 and TRBJ2-5, the CDR3 gives the full variable domain: DTGVSQNPRHKITKRGQNVTFRCDPISEHNRLYWYRQTLGQGPEFLTYFQNEAQLEKSRLLSDRFSAERPKGSFSTLEIQRTEQGDSAMYLCASSLPSLETQYFGPGTRLLVL.

The chain recombines TRBV15 with TRBJ2-5; TRBD1 agrees at 11 bases. CDR1 and CDR2 (germline): LNHNV, YYDKDF (reference sequence). V lost 1 base to trimming and J lost 5 bases; unmatched junction nucleotides: 18. The CDR3 covers 20 residues. CDR3 loop: CATSRGPRTGGGGGRETQYF. For the CDR3, the DNA is TGTGCCACCAGCAGAGGTCCGCGGACAGGGGGCGGGGGTGGTCGGGAGACCCAGTACTTC. Full variable domain (missing parts from reference TRBV15 and TRBJ2-5): DAMVIQNPRYQVTQFGKPVTLSCSQTLNHNVMYWYQQKSSQAPKLLFHYYDKDFNNEADTPDNFQSRRPNTSFCFLDIRSPGLGDTAMYLCATSRGPRTGGGGGRETQYFGPGTRLLVL.

The J gene is TRBJ1-2, the V gene TRBV5-6; the match to TRBD1 covers 7 bases. V gave up 0 bases and J gave up 4 bases; unmatched junction bases: 6. Germline V CDR1 and CDR2: SGHDT, YYEEEE. The CDR3 runs 15 residues. In nucleotides, the CDR3 is TGTGCCAGCAGCTTGGGGGACAGAGTTTTCTATGGCTACACCTTC. Translation gives CASSLGDRVFYGYTF. The full variable domain, in which reference TRBV5-6 and TRBJ1-2 provide the parts outside the CDR3, is DAGVTQSPTHLIKTRGQQVTLRCSPKSGHDTVSWYQQALGQGPQFIFQYYEEEERQRGNFPDRFSGHQFPNYSSELNVNALLLGDSALYLCASSLGDRVFYGYTFGSGTRLTVV.

This clone was recorded once. The gene calls are TRBV6-1 and TRBJ1-2; tentatively, D is TRBD1 (6 bases). Germline CDR1 MNHNS, CDR2 SASEGT. The CDR3 totals 14 residues. V was clipped by 8 bases and J by 4 bases, with 17 bases between them. The CDR3 spells CASQKQGSTYGYTF. DNA for the CDR3: TGTGCCAGCCAGAAACAGGGTTCCACCTATGGCTACACCTTC.

V is TRBV28 and J is TRBJ2-5; 7 nucleotides match TRBD1. V trimming: 5 bases; J trimming: 2 bases; junction bases outside the gene matches: 2. Germline V gene data show CDR1 as MDHEN and CDR2 as SYDVKM. The CDR3 sequence is 13 residues long. CDR3 sequence reads: CASSDRDQETQYF. The CDR3 coding sequence is TGTGCCAGCAGTGACAGGGATCAAGAGACCCAGTACTTC.

This clone was seen a handful of times. The genes are TRBV9 and TRBJ2-2; TRBD2 matches at 9 bases. This CDR3 contains 17 residues. The germline V gene has CDR1 SGDLS and CDR2 YYNGEE. V gave up 0 bases and J gave up 2 bases; unmatched junction bases: 5. Here the CDR3 DNA reads TGTGCCAGCAGCGTAGATGTTAGCGGGAGAAACACCGGGGAGCTGTTTTTT. Protein product: CASSVDVSGRNTGELFF. The full variable domain, rest sourced from reference TRBV9 and TRBJ2-2, is DSGVTQTPKHLITATGQRVTLRCSPRSGDLSVYWYQQSLDQGLQFLIQYYNGEERAKGNILERFSAQQFPDLHSELNLSSLELGDSALYFCASSVDVSGRNTGELFFGEGSRLTVL.

This clone was detected once. This chain connects TRBV7-9 to TRBJ2-7; D is perhaps TRBD1 (8 bases). CDR3 length equals 14 residues. CDR1 and CDR2 (germline): SEHNR, FQNEAQ (reference sequence). Trimming removed 5 bases from V and 7 bases from J, with 18 bases in between. The CDR3 nucleotides are TGTGCCAGCAGCGGGAGGGACAGGCCCGGAGAGCAGTACTTC. This sequence encodes CASSGRDRPGEQYF.

To note about this clone: Distinct nucleotide sequences in the sample also encode this CDR3. The chain has TRBV5-1 and TRBJ1-4; weak D call: TRBD1 (6 bases). The CDR3 runs to 16 residues. V gave up 3 bases and J gave up 8 bases, with 20 bases separating them. CDR1 SGHRS and CDR2 YFSETQ come from the germline V gene. CDR3 sequence: CASSSLTGGAPEKLFF. The DNA for the CDR3 is TGCGCCAGCAGCTCCCTTACGGGGGGCGCCCCGGAAAAACTGTTTTTT.

The gene calls are TRBV5-1 and TRBJ2-7, with D tentatively TRBD1 (6 bases). This CDR3 comprises 15 residues. V was trimmed by 2 bases and J by 7 bases, leaving 19 bases between them. Germline V lookup: CDR1 SGHRS, CDR2 YFSETQ. The CDR3 region is CASSFSFGQGWEQYF. CDR3 bases: TGCGCCAGCAGCTTTAGTTTCGGGCAGGGGTGGGAGCAGTACTTC.

This clone was seen only a few times. The rearrangement joins TRBV27 to TRBJ2-1; D remains unclear. The length of the CDR3 is 14 residues. Trimming took 1 base from V and 7 from J, leaving 11 bases between them. Germline values: CDR1 MNHEY, CDR2 SMNVEV (reference sequence). This CDR3 is CASSLFGLYNEQFF. The CDR3 DNA reads TGTGCCAGCAGTTTATTTGGTCTATATAATGAGCAGTTCTTC.